This T cell receptor (beta chain) came from a study of vaccination and CD4 T cells after COVID-19. The time point: late sampling 161 to 241 days after vaccination in three convalescent patients. Treatment: approximately nine-day PBMC culture with coronavirus spike peptide pools or control peptides (ViraFEST assay). Peptide pools at roughly 10 ug/ml and IL-2 at roughly 9.8 IU/ml were added to cultures of 1.5 million to 2 million PBMCs per well. The CDR3 covers 14 residues. V was cut by 7 bases and J by 7 bases, with 19 bases left in between. CDR1 and CDR2 (germline): SGHTA, FQGTGA. About this clonotype: Its antigen is still unknown.

Sequenced with the Oncomine TCR Beta short-read assay was DNA taken from cultured CD4+ T cells. The template was genomic DNA from cultured CD4+ T cells. TCRdb passed the PCR reads through MiXCR, listing each CDR3 protein once. The sample comprises about 22,000 distinct CDR3 sequences, approximately 32% of which are singletons, and 9.5% to 12% rests with the top ten. The receptor was derived from a human donor who had recovered from COVID-19. This chain joins TRBV7-3 and TRBJ1-1; possibly TRBD1 for D (5 bases). Sequencing was performed on CD4+ T cells from blood, cultured in vitro, taken about 7 months after SARS-CoV-2 vaccination. CDR3 residues: CASTPSRGRDEAFF. CDR3 bases: TGTGCCAGCACCCCCTCCCGGGGACGCGATGAAGCTTTCTTT. The variable domain in full, completed from reference TRBV7-3 and TRBJ1-1, reads GAGVSQTPSNKVTEKGKYVELRCDPISGHTALYWYRQSLGQGPEFLIYFQGTGAADDSGLPNDRFFAVRPEGSVSTLKIQRTERGDSAVYLCASTPSRGRDEAFFGQGTRLTVV.